This is a list of T cell receptor beta chains from one sample in a study of control samples from healthy donors and cancer patients. The method was immunoSEQ multiplex PCR; TCRdb's version includes in-frame clones alone and lacks a portion of them. The repertoire consists of 24,000 or so clones, with roughly 93% occurring once and the leading ten covering roughly 13%. Material for sequencing was PBMCs. These receptors came from a man between 50 and 59 years old with lung cancer. The CDR3 runs from the conserved cysteine through the conserved F or W. A D gene is named only where the DNA matches it firmly. Size values are once, few and many counts, or a class for expanded clones, and some rows have none.

d_call	clone_size	v_call	j_call	cdr3_aa	cdr3_nt
.	.	TRBV13	TRBJ1-2	CASSLGVAGRYYGYTF	TGTGCCAGCAGCTTAGGGGTGGCAGGGCGTTACTATGGCTACACCTTC
.	.	TRBV11-3	TRBJ2-1	CASSLVDAGSYNEQFF	TGTGCCAGCAGCTTAGTTGACGCAGGTTCCTACAATGAGCAGTTCTTC
.	.	TRBV28	TRBJ1-2	CATTLSDPICHTF	TGTGCCACCACACTATCAGACCCCATTTGTCACACCTTC
.	once	TRBV7-2	TRBJ2-2	CASSPRGVSTGELFF	TGTGCCAGCAGTCCGAGGGGTGTCAGCACCGGGGAGCTGTTTTTT
.	.	TRBV5-6	TRBJ1-6	CASSLGSIDSPLHF	TGTGCCAGCAGCTTGGGCAGTATTGATTCACCCCTCCACTTT
.	once	TRBV29-1	TRBJ2-7	CSVGTGTLLF	.
.	.	TRBV6-1	TRBJ1-3	CASSESRSSGNTIYF	TGTGCCAGCAGTGAAAGTCGCAGCTCTGGAAACACCATATATTTT
TRBD2	.	TRBV30	TRBJ2-3	CAWRERGGQGDTQYF	TGTGCCTGGAGGGAGCGCGGGGGGCAGGGGGATACGCAGTATTTT
.	.	TRBV5-1	TRBJ2-2	CASSLVGIDTGELFF	TGCGCCAGCAGCTTGGTAGGGATCGACACCGGGGAGCTGTTTTTT
TRBD1	.	TRBV19	TRBJ1-5	CASRKDRGGNQPQHF	TGTGCCAGTAGGAAGGACAGGGGTGGCAATCAGCCCCAGCATTTT
.	.	TRBV4-3	TRBJ1-2	CASSQDLRVYGYTF	TGCGCCAGCAGCCAAGATCTGAGAGTCTATGGCTACACCTTC
TRBD1	.	TRBV10-3	TRBJ1-2	CAIAGTGVGYTF	TGTGCCATCGCCGGGACAGGGGTCGGCTACACCTTC
.	.	TRBV2	TRBJ2-3	CASRRSSVSTDTQYF	TGTGCCAGCCGCCGTTCTAGCGTTAGCACAGATACGCAGTATTTT
.	few	TRBV18	TRBJ1-2	CASSRGGDGYGYTF	TGTGCCAGCTCACGTGGGGGAGACGGATATGGCTACACCTTC
.	.	TRBV6-6	TRBJ1-5	CASKPPMGGQPQHF	TGTGCCAGCAAACCACCCATGGGGGGCCAGCCCCAGCATTTT
.	once	TRBV7-3	TRBJ2-5	CASSLGRGPQETQYF	TGTGCCAGCAGCTTAGGCCGGGGACCGCAAGAGACCCAGTACTTC
.	.	TRBV9	TRBJ2-4	CASSVGDGDIQYF	TGTGCCAGCAGCGTAGGGGACGGCGACATTCAGTACTTC
TRBD1	.	TRBV18	TRBJ2-7	CASSPGPYRGNNEQYF	TGTGCCAGCTCACCAGGTCCCTACAGGGGAAACAACGAGCAGTACTTC
.	.	TRBV10-3	TRBJ1-3	CAISERQFSGNTIYF	TGTGCCATCAGTGAACGGCAGTTCTCTGGAAACACCATATATTTT
.	.	TRBV6-6	TRBJ2-3	CASSQPGEQADTQYF	TGTGCCAGCAGCCAACCAGGGGAACAAGCAGATACGCAGTATTTT
TRBD2	.	TRBV19	TRBJ2-1	CASSPSGGAGEQFF	TGTGCCAGTAGTCCTAGCGGGGGGGCAGGTGAGCAGTTCTTC
TRBD2	.	TRBV7-2	TRBJ2-5	CASSLVPAGEQETQYF	TGTGCCAGCAGCTTAGTCCCAGCGGGGGAACAAGAGACCCAGTACTTC
.	.	TRBV6-5	TRBJ2-1	CASTGGGVSYNEQFF	TGTGCCAGCACCGGAGGGGGGGTCTCCTACAATGAGCAGTTCTTC
.	.	TRBV2	TRBJ1-2	CASSGGGYTF	TGTGCCAGCAGTGGCGGGGGCTACACCTTC
TRBD1	.	TRBV3-1/TRBV3-2	TRBJ2-2	CASSSQDRVDTGELFF	TGTGCCAGCAGCTCCCAGGACAGGGTAGACACCGGGGAGCTGTTTTTT
.	.	TRBV18	TRBJ2-7	CASSPGHYEQYF	TGTGCCAGCTCACCAGGACACTACGAGCAGTACTTC
.	.	TRBV7-9	TRBJ1-6	CASSSETYNSPLHF	TGTGCCAGCAGCTCCGAGACCTATAATTCACCCCTCCACTTT
.	.	TRBV3-1/TRBV3-2	TRBJ1-3	CASSPSETGNTIYF	TGTGCCAGCAGCCCCTCCGAGACTGGAAACACCATATATTTT
.	.	TRBV11-2	TRBJ1-6	CASSITEFSPLHF	TGTGCCAGCAGCATAACGGAGTTTTCACCCCTCCACTTT
TRBD1	.	TRBV19	TRBJ1-6	CASSIDRTGSPLHF	TGTGCCAGTAGTATAGATCGGACAGGTTCACCCCTCCACTTT
.	.	TRBV7-9	TRBJ1-6	CASSLAGFANSPLHF	TGTGCCAGCAGCCTAGCGGGGTTCGCTAATTCACCCCTCCACTTT
.	.	TRBV19	TRBJ1-2	CASSGGPYGYTF	TGTGCCAGTAGTGGGGGACCCTATGGCTACACCTTC
.	.	TRBV12-5	TRBJ2-6	CASGPTGGANVLTF	TGTGCTAGTGGTCCTACGGGGGGGGCCAACGTCCTGACTTTC
TRBD1	few	TRBV29-1	TRBJ1-2	CSVGTGDYGYTF	TGCAGCGTGGGGACAGGGGATTATGGCTACACCTTC
TRBD2	.	TRBV11-3	TRBJ2-2	CASSLGLSNTGELFF	TGTGCCAGCAGCCTGGGACTATCAAACACCGGGGAGCTGTTTTTT
.	.	TRBV29-1	TRBJ2-1	CSALGPGSRNEQFF	TGCAGCGCCCTGGGACCAGGGTCGCGCAATGAGCAGTTCTTC
TRBD1	.	TRBV19	TRBJ1-2	CASSIGGTAYGYTF	TGTGCCAGTAGTATAGGGGGGACAGCGTATGGCTACACCTTC
.	.	TRBV5-4	TRBJ2-7	CASSSREGNYEQYF	TGTGCCAGCAGCTCGCGAGAGGGGAACTACGAGCAGTACTTC
.	.	TRBV5-8	TRBJ2-1	CASSLGPTLYNEQFF	TGTGCCAGCAGCTTGGGACCGACTCTTTACAATGAGCAGTTCTTC